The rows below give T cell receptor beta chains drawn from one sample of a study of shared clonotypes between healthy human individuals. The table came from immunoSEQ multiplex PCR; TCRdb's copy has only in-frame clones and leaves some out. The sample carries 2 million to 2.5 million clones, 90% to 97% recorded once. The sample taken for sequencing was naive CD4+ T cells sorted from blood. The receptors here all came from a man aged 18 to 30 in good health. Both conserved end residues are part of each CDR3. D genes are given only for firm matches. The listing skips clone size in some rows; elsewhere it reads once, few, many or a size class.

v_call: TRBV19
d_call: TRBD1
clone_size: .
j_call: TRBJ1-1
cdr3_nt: TGTGCCAGCGGTACACAGGGGCTCACTGAAGCTTTCTTT
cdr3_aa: CASGTQGLTEAFF

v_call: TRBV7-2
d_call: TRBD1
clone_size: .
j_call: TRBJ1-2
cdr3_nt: TGTGCCAGCAGCAAGGACAGGAGCCATAACTATGGCTACACCTTC
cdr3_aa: CASSKDRSHNYGYTF

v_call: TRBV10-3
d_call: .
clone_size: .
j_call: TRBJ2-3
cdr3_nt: TGTGCCAGTACAAAAACCGGCCCCGACAGTGTAGCCACAGATACGCAGTATTTT
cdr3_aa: CASTKTGPDSVATDTQYF

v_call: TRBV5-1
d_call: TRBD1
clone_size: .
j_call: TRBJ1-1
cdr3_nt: TGCGCCAGCAGCGATTCTCCGGGACAGGGAGGTCGAGGGAACACTGAAGCTTTCTTT
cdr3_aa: CASSDSPGQGGRGNTEAFF

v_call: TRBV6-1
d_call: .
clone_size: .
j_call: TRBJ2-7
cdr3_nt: TGTGCCAGTATGGACAGAACCTCCTACGAGCAGTACTTC
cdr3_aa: CASMDRTSYEQYF

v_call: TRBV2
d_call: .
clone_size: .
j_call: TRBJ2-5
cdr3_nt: TGTGCCAGCACCCCGGGCCTGGAAGAGACCCAGTACTTC
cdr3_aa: CASTPGLEETQYF

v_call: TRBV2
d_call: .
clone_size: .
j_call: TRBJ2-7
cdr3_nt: TGTGCCAGCAGTGACCCTTTGGACAGTGGGTCCTACGAGCAGTACTTC
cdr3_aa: CASSDPLDSGSYEQYF

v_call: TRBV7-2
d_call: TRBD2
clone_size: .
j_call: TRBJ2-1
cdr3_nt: TGTGCCAGCAGCTCCGGGACTAGCGGATCATACAATGAGCAGTTCTTC
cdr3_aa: CASSSGTSGSYNEQFF

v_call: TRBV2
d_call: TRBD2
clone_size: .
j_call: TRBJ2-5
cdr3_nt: TGTGCCAGCAATGTTCTAGCGGGGGGCCAAGAGACCCAGTACTTC
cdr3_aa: CASNVLAGGQETQYF

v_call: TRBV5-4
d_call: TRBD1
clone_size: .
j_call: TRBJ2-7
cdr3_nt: TGTGCCAGCAGCTTGGGACAGGGGTTAGGCTCCTACGAGCAGTACTTC
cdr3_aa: CASSLGQGLGSYEQYF

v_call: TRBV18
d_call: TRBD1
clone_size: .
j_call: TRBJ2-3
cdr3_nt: TGTGCCAGCTCACCGGACAGGGGGCCTAGCACAGATACGCAGTATTTT
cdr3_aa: CASSPDRGPSTDTQYF

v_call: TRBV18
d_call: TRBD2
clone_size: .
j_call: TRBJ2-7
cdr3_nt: TGTGCCAGCTCACCGACTAGCGAAGCCTCCTACGAGCAGTACTTC
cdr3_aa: CASSPTSEASYEQYF

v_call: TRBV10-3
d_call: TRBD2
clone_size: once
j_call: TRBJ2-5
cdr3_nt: TGTGCCACAGCTAGCGGTGCCCCAGAGACCCAGTACTTC
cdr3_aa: CATASGAPETQYF

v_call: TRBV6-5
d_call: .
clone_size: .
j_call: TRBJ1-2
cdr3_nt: TGTGCCATCATGGACACGAATAACTATGGCTACACCTTC
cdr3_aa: CAIMDTNNYGYTF

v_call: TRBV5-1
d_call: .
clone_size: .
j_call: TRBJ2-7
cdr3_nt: TGCGCCAGCAGCTTGATGGACAGCTACGAGCAGTACTTC
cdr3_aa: CASSLMDSYEQYF

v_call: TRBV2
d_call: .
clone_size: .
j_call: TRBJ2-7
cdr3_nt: TGTGCCAGCACAAAAGGGAGGCAGGGTTTGTTTGAGCAGTACTTC
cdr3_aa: CASTKGRQGLFEQYF

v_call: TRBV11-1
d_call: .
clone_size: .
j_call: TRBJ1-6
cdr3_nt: TGTGCCAGCAGCTTTGAGGGCGGTAGTTCTTCACCCCTCCACTTT
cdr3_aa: CASSFEGGSSSPLHF

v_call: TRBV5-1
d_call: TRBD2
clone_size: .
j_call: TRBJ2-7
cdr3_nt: TGCGCCAGCAGCTCCCGGACTAGCCGCACCTACGAGCAGTACTTC
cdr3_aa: CASSSRTSRTYEQYF

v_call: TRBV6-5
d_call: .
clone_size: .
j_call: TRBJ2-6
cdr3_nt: TGTGCCAGCAGGCGCTCTGGGGCCAACGTCCTGACTTTC
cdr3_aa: CASRRSGANVLTF

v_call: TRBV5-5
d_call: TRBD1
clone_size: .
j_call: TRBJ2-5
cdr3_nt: TGTGCCAGCAGCTCGCCGGGACAGGGATATGTGGAGACCCAGTACTTC
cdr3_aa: CASSSPGQGYVETQYF

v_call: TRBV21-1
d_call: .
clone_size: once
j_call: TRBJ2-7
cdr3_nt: TGTGCCAGCAGAAGGACGGGACTAGCGGGAGGGCCGGGTTACGAGCAGTACTTC
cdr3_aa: CASRRTGLAGGPGYEQYF

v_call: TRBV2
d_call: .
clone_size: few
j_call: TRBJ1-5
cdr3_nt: TGTGCCAGCACAGATACCAATCAGCCCCAGCATTTT
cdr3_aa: CASTDTNQPQHF

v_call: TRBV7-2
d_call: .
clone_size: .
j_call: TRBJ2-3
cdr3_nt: TGTGCCAGCACGAGAGCAGGGGCTAGCTCCCCCACAGATACGCAGTATTTT
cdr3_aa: CASTRAGASSPTDTQYF

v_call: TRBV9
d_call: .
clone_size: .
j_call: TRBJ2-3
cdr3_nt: TGTGCCAGCAGCGTAGGTAAGGGGCGGGCAGATACGCAGTATTTT
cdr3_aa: CASSVGKGRADTQYF

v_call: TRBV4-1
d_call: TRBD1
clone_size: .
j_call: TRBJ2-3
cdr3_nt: TGCGCCAGCAGCCAACGGACAGGGTCGGGGAGCACAGATACGCAGTATTTT
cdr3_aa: CASSQRTGSGSTDTQYF

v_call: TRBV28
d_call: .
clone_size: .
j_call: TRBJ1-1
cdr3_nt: TGTGCCAGCAGCGTCGGTCAGGGGATGAGGGCTTTCTTT
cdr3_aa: CASSVGQGMRAFF

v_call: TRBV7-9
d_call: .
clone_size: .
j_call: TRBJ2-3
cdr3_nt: TGTGCCAGCCATGCCCTTGGTGGCTCAGATACGCAGTATTTT
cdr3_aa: CASHALGGSDTQYF

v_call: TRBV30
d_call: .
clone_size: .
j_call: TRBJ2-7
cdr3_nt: TGTGCCTGGAGTGTGAGAAGCGGGTTCGAGCAGTACTTC
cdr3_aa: CAWSVRSGFEQYF

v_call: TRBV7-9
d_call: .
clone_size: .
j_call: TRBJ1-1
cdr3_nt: TGTGCCAGCAGCGTGGAGGAGGGGAGGTTGACTGAAGCTTTCTTT
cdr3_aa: CASSVEEGRLTEAFF

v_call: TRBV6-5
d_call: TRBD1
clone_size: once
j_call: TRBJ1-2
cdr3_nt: TGTGCCAGCACCGAGGACAGGGCCAACGTCTATGGCTACACCTTC
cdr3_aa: CASTEDRANVYGYTF

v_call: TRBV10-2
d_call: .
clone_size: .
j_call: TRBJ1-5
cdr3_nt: TGCGCCAGCAGTGGGGCAGGGAATCAGCCCCAGCATTTT
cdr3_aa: CASSGAGNQPQHF

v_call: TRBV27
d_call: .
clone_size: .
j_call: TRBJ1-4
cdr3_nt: TGTGCCAGCAGTTTACTCTCGGGAAGCGGCAGAGAAAAACTGTTTTTT
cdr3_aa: CASSLLSGSGREKLFF

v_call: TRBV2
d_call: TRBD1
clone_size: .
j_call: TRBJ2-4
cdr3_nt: TGTGCCAGCAGTCCTACCCAGGGACAGCTAAACATTCAGTACTTC
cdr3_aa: CASSPTQGQLNIQYF

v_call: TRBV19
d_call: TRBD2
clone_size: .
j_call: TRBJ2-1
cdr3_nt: TGTGCCAGTAGTGGGGGACTAGCGTATTCCTACAATGAGCAGTTCTTC
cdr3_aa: CASSGGLAYSYNEQFF

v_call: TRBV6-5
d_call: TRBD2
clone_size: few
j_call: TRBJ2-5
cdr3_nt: TGTGCCAGCACCCCGGGACTAGCATCCGAGACCCAGTACTTC
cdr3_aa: CASTPGLASETQYF

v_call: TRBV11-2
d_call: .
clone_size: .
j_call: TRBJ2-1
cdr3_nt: TGTGCCAGCAGCTTAGGTCCGCAGGTCCCCTACAATGAGCAGTTCTTC
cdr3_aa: CASSLGPQVPYNEQFF

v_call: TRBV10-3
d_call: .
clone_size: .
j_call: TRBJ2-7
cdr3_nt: TGTGCCATCAGAGCAGGGGACTTCAACGAGCAGTACTTC
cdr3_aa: CAIRAGDFNEQYF

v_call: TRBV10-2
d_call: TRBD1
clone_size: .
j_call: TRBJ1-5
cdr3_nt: TGCGCCAGCATGGGGGTGGGAGACAGGGTCAGCAATCAGCCCCAGCATTTT
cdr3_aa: CASMGVGDRVSNQPQHF

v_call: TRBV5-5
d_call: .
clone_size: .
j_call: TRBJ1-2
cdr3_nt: TGTGCCAGCAGCTACCAGGGGCCACCACTCTCCTATGGCTACACCTTC
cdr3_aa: CASSYQGPPLSYGYTF

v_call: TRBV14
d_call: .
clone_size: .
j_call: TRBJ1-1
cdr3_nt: TGTGCCAGCAGCCCTGACAGGATAGGCGCTTTCTTT
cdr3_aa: CASSPDRIGAFF